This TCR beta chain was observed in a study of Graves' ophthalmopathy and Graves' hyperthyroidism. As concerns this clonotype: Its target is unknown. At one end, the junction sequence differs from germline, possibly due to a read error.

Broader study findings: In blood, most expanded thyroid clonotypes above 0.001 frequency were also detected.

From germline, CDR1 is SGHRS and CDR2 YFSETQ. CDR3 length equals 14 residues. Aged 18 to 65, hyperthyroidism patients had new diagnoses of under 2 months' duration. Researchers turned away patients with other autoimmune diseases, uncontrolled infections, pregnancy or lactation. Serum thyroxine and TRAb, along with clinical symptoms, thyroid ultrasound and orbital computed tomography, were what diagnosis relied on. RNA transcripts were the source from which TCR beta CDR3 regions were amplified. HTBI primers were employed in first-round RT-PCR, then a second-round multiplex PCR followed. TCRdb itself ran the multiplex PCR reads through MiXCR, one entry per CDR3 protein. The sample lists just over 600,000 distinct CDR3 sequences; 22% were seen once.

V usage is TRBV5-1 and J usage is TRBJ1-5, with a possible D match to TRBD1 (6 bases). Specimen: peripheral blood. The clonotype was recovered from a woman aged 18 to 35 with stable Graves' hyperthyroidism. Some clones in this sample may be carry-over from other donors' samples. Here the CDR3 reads CASSSGQPNQPQQF. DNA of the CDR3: TGCGCCAGCAGCTCCGGACAGCCAAATCAGCCCCAGCAGTTT.